This section outlines one T cell receptor beta chain sequence together with its context. Deletions cut 2 bases from V and 0 bases from J, with 7 bases between. The germline gives CDR1 SGDLS, CDR2 YYNGEE. The CDR3 has 14 residues. This sample was included in a study of blood T cell repertoires in COVID-19. Study context: The origin of the acute and convalescent COVID-19 samples was the United States, Italy and Spain. Sources were T cells, B-cell-depleted T cells, or PBMCs; the material itself was cDNA or gDNA.

Per the authors' pipeline: Researchers report that nucleated cell counts were estimated from reference gene primer amplification. Produced via immunoSEQ multiplex PCR; TCRdb's table is partial and in-frame only. That table furnishes V, J and clone size, whereas the DNA furnished D and trimming. Of about 180,000 clones in the sample, approximately 88% were seen once. Cohorts were based on clinical histories the participants reported. The J gene is TRBJ2-3, the V gene TRBV9; D is undetermined. Sequenced sample: PBMCs or T cells enriched from blood (not recorded which). The TCR originated in a woman under 30 who had recovered from COVID-19. This chain's CDR3 is CASSVTASTDTQYF. As DNA, the CDR3 is TGTGCCAGCAGCGTCACAGCTAGCACAGATACGCAGTATTTT.